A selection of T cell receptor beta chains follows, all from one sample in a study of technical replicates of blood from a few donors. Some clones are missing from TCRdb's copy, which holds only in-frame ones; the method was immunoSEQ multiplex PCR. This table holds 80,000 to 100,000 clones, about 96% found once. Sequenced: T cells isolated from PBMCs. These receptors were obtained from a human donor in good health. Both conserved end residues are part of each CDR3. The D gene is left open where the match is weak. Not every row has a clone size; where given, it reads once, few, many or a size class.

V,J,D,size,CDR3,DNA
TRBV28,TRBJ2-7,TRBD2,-,CASSFVAGGPYEQYF,TGTGCCAGCAGTTTCGTAGCGGGAGGGCCCTACGAGCAGTACTTC
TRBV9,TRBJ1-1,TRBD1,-,CASSAVQGRNTEAFF,TGTGCCAGCAGCGCTGTACAGGGGAGGAACACTGAAGCTTTCTTT
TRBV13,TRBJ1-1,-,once,CASGTNTEAFF,TGTGCCAGCGGGACAAACACTGAAGCTTTCTTT
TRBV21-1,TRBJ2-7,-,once,CASSKKDCEQYF,TGTGCCAGCAGCAAAAAGGACTGCGAGCAGTACTTC
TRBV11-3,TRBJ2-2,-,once,CASSHGAGSGELFF,TGTGCCAGCAGCCACGGAGCAGGGTCCGGGGAGCTGTTTTTT
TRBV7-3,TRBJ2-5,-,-,CASSLPGAQRETQYF,TGTGCCAGCAGCTTACCAGGGGCACAGCGAGAGACCCAGTACTTC
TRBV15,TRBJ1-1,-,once,CATSRDRGAEAFF,TGTGCCACCAGCAGGGATCGGGGGGCTGAAGCTTTCTTT
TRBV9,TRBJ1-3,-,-,CASSPTNVGAFGNTIYF,TGTGCCAGCAGCCCGACAAATGTGGGGGCATTTGGAAACACCATATATTTT
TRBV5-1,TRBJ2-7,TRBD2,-,CASSLKGGAYEQYF,TGCGCCAGCAGCTTGAAGGGAGGGGCCTACGAGCAGTACTTC
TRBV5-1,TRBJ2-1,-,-,CASSSTLGVSSYNEQFF,TGCGCCAGCAGCTCGACCCTAGGGGTTAGCTCCTACAATGAGCAGTTCTTC
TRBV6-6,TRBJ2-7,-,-,CASSYLNGGRRGQGYF,TGTGCCAGCAGTTATCTCAATGGAGGACGGAGGGGGCAAGGGTACTTC
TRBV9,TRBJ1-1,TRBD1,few,CASSPGQVQTEAFF,TGTGCCAGCAGCCCTGGACAGGTGCAGACCGAAGCTTTCTTT
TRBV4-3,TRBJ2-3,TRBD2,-,CASSPLVAGSTDTQYF,TGCGCCAGCAGCCCCTTAGTAGCGGGAAGCACAGATACGCAGTATTTT